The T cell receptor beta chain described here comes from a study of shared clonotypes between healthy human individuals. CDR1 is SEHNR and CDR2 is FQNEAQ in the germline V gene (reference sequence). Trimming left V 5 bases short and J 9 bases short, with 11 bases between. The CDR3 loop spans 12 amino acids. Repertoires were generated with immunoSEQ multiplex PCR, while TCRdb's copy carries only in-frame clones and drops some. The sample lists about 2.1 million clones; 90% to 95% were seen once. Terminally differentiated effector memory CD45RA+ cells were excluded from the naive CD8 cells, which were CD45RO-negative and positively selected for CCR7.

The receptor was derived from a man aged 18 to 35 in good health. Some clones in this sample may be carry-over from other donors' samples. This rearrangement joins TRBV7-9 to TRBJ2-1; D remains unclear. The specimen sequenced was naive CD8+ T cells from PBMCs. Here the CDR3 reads CASSLAQSEQFF. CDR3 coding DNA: TGTGCCAGCAGCCTCGCCCAAAGTGAGCAGTTCTTC.